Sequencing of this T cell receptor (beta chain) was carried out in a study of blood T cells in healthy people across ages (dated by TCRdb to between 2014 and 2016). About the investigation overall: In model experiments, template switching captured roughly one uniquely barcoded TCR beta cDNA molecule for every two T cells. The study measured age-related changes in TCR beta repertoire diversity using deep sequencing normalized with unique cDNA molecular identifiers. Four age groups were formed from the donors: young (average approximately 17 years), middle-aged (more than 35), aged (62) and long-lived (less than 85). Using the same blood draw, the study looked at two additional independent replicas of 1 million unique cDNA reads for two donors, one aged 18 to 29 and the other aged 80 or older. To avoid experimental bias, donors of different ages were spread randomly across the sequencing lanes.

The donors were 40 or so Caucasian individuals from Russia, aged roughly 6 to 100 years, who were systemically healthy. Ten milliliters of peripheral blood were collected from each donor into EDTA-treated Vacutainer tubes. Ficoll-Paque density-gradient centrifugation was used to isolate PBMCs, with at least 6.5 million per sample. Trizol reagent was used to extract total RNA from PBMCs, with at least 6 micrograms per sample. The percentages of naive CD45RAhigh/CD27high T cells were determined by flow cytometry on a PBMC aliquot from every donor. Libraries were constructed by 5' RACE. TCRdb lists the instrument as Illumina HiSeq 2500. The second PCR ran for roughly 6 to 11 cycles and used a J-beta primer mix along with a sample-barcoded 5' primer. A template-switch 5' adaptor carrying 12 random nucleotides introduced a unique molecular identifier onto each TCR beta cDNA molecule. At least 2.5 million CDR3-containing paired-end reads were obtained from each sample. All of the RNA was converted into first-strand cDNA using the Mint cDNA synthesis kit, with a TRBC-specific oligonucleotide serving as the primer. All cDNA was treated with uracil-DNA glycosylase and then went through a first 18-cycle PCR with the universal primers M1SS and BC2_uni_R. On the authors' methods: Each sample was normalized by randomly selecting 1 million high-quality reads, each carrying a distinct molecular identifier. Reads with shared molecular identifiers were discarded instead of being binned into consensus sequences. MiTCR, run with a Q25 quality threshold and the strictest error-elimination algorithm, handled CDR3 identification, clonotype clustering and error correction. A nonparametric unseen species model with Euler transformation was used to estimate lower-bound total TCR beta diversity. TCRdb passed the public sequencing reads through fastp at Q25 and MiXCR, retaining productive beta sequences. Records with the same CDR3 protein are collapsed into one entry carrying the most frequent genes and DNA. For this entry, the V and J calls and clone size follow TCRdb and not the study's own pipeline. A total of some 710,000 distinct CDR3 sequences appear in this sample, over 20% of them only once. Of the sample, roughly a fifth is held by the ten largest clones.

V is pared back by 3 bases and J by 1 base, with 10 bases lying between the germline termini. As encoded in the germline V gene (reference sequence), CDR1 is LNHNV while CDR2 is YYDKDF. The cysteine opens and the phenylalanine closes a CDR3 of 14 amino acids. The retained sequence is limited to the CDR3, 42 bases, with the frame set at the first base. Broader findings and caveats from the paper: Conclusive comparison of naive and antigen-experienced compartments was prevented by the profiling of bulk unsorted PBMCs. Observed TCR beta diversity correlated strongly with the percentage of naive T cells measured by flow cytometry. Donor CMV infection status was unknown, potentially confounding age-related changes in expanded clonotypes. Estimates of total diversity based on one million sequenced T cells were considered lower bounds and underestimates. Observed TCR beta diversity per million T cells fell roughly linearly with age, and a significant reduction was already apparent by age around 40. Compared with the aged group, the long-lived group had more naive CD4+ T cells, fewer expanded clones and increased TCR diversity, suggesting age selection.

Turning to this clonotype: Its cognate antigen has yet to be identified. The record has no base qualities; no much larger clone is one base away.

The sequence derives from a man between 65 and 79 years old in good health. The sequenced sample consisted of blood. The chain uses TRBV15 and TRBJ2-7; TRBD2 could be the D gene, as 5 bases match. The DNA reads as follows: TGTGCCACCAGCAGGGGAGTAGCTTCCTACGAGCAGTACTTC. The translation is CATSRGVASYEQYF. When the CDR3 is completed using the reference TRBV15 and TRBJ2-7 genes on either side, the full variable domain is DAMVIQNPRYQVTQFGKPVTLSCSQTLNHNVMYWYQQKSSQAPKLLFHYYDKDFNNEADTPDNFQSRRPNTSFCFLDIRSPGLGDTAMYLCATSRGVASYEQYFGPGTRLTVT.